The next 24 T cell receptor beta chains were all read from a single sample in a study of cytomegalovirus exposure and HLA in healthy donors. The primer mix had 60 Vbeta and 13 Jbeta primers. Libraries were prepared by immunoSEQ multiplex PCR; TCRdb keeps only in-frame clonotypes and omits some of them. The table includes about 110,000 clones, 78% detected once. What was sequenced was PBMCs. Receptor source: a man younger than 45 in good health and CMV-seronegative.

The chain recombines TRBV5-5 with TRBJ2-3, with TRBD2 matching 10 bases. From germline, CDR1 is SGHKS and CDR2 YYEKEE (reference sequence). V shed 0 bases and J 1 base; nucleotides not matched to a gene: 2. The CDR3 extends over 16 amino acids. The chain's CDR3 is CASSLAGLAGTDTQYF. CDR3 in DNA: TGTGCCAGCAGCTTGGCCGGACTAGCGGGCACAGATACGCAGTATTTT.

The chain couples TRBV2 to TRBJ2-6; 10 bases map to TRBD1. The CDR3 is 19 amino acids. With 5 bases clipped from V and 0 bases from J, the junction kept 10 bases outside the gene matches. Germline values: CDR1 SNHLY, CDR2 FYNNEI. In nucleotides, the CDR3 is TGTGCCAGCAGTAGGACCTGGACAGGGGGTACCTCTGGGGCCAACGTCCTGACTTTC. This gives the protein CASSRTWTGGTSGANVLTF.

The rearrangement links TRBV7-9 to TRBJ2-7; 10 nucleotides align to TRBD1. This CDR3 has 15 residues. The germline V gene encodes CDR1 SEHNR and CDR2 FQNEAQ (reference sequence). V gave up 6 bases and J gave up 0 bases; unmatched junction bases: 5. DNA for the CDR3: TGTGCCAGCAGAAGGACAGGGGGTTCCTCCTACGAGCAGTACTTC. This codes for CASRRTGGSSYEQYF.

The chain carries TRBV7-7 and TRBJ2-2, with unresolved D. Germline V gene data show CDR1 as SSHAT and CDR2 as FNYEAQ (reference sequence). The CDR3 has 13 amino acids. Trimming took off 3 bases at V and 6 bases at J, with 8 bases between the two ends. The CDR3 DNA reads TGTGCCAGCAGCTTGAGTGAAGCCGGGGAGCTGTTTTTT. The encoded protein is CASSLSEAGELFF.

There are a few counts of this clone. The J gene is TRBJ1-2, the V gene TRBV19; D gene unclear. The V end was cut by 5 bases, the J end by 9 bases, with 19 bases between. This CDR3 is 14 amino acids long. Germline V gene sequence: CDR1 LNHDA, CDR2 SQIVND (reference sequence). The CDR3 DNA reads TGTGCCAGTAGTTTTAGGGCCGGGGATTCAAGCTACACCTTC. Encoded protein: CASSFRAGDSSYTF.

The rearrangement joins TRBV10-3 to TRBJ1-3; 8 bases are a match to TRBD1. Germline loops: CDR1 ENHRY, CDR2 SYGVKD. There are 14 residues in the CDR3. V lost 8 bases to trimming and J lost 0 bases; unmatched junction nucleotides: 3. This chain's CDR3 is CAIGQGTSGNTIYF. DNA for the CDR3: TGTGCCATCGGACAGGGCACCTCTGGAAACACCATATATTTT.

This clone came up a few times. The gene calls are TRBV27 and TRBJ2-3; 10 bases match TRBD2. The CDR3 length is 16 residues. Losses at the gene ends were 5 bases for V and 4 bases for J; bases not matched to a gene: 9. CDR1 is MNHEY, CDR2 SMNVEV, per germline (reference sequence). The CDR3 sequence: CASSVLAGDLSDTQYF. CDR3 in DNA: TGTGCCAGCAGTGTGCTAGCGGGGGATCTTTCAGATACGCAGTATTTT.

The chain has TRBV4-3 and TRBJ2-7; D possibly corresponds to TRBD2 (6 bases). V was pared by 1 base and J by 2 bases, with 15 bases between. Germline V lookup: CDR1 LGHNA, CDR2 YSLEER. The CDR3 is 16 amino acids. DNA for the CDR3: TGCGCCAGCAGCCAAGCTTTGCGGGATAAGACCTACGAGCAGTACTTC. Translated, it gives CASSQALRDKTYEQYF.

V usage is TRBV27 and J usage is TRBJ1-5; TRBD1 agrees at 7 bases. The germline V gene encodes CDR1 MNHEY and CDR2 SMNVEV (reference sequence). With V trimmed by 6 bases and J by 10 bases, 3 bases remained unmatched. The CDR3 has 11 residues. The CDR3 DNA sequence: TGTGCCAGCAGCCCAGGGGGTCCCCAGCATTTT. This gives the protein CASSPGGPQHF.

V is TRBV4-3 and J is TRBJ2-3, with TRBD2 as a possible D gene (7 bases). Germline loops: CDR1 LGHNA, CDR2 YSLEER. Trimming shortened V by 1 base and J by 2 bases, and 22 bases separated the two germline ends. The CDR3 has 19 amino acids. The CDR3 region is CASSQGGGGSTHTTDTQYF. The CDR3 DNA reads as TGCGCCAGCAGCCAAGGAGGGGGAGGGTCCACACACACCACAGATACGCAGTATTTT.

This chain connects TRBV29-1 to TRBJ1-1, with D perhaps TRBD1 (6 bases). Germline V gene data show CDR1 as SQVTM and CDR2 as ANQGSEA. V was clipped by 5 bases and J by 8 bases, with 9 bases between them. The CDR3 extends over 10 amino acids. The CDR3 loop is CSVWDIEAFF. DNA for the CDR3: TGCAGCGTTTGGGACATAGAAGCTTTCTTT.

The V gene is TRBV6-5, the J gene TRBJ1-5; 10 bases fit TRBD1. The junction had 7 bases not matched to a gene; V was cut back by 4 bases and J by 7 bases. CDR1 and CDR2 (germline): MNHEY, SVGAGI. This CDR3 has 15 amino acids. DNA of the CDR3: TGTGCCAGCAGTTGGGGACAGGGGAGGGACCAGCCCCAGCATTTT. It translates to CASSWGQGRDQPQHF.

This clone was picked up one time. V is TRBV7-9 and J is TRBJ2-1; 8 nucleotides agree with TRBD2. Per the germline V gene, CDR1 is SEHNR and CDR2 is FQNEAQ (reference sequence). V gave up 0 bases and J gave up 7 bases; unmatched junction bases: 5. CDR3 size: 15 residues. For the CDR3, the DNA is TGTGCCAGCAGCTTAGCGAGGTCTAGCGGGAATGAGCAGTTCTTC. It yields the protein CASSLARSSGNEQFF.

The sample holds a few counts of this clone. The V gene is TRBV29-1, the J gene TRBJ1-1; D remains ambiguous. The CDR3 is made up of 14 amino acids. Germline assignment: CDR1 SQVTM and CDR2 ANQGSEA. The V gene lost 6 bases and the J gene lost 0 bases, with 14 bases spanning the gap. DNA of the CDR3: TGCAGCGTCCAACCGCGGTTAATGAACACTGAAGCTTTCTTT. It is translated as CSVQPRLMNTEAFF.

This clone was seen a few times. The rearrangement joins TRBV10-3 to TRBJ2-1; TRBD2 matches at 10 bases. Germline CDR1 is ENHRY and CDR2 is SYGVKD. After removal of 9 bases from V and 3 bases from J, the junction contained 14 bases not matched to a gene. CDR3 length equals 17 residues. As DNA, the CDR3 is TGTGCCATTAGAGGACTATGGACTAGCGGAAACTACAATGAGCAGTTCTTC. Encoded protein: CAIRGLWTSGNYNEQFF.

The CDR3 sequence: CASSPRTSGTNEQFF. DNA for the CDR3: TGTGCCAGCAGCCCAAGGACTAGCGGTACCAATGAGCAGTTCTTC. The V and J genes are TRBV5-5 and TRBJ2-1, with TRBD2 matching 10 bases. This CDR3 spans 15 amino acids. From germline, CDR1 is SGHKS and CDR2 YYEKEE (reference sequence). The trim removed 4 bases at V and 6 bases at J, leaving 7 bases unmatched.

The chain carries TRBV28 and TRBJ2-5; 12 bases fit TRBD2. V trimming: 5 bases; J trimming: 5 bases; junction bases outside the gene matches: 15. The CDR3 covers 18 residues. The germline V gene has CDR1 MDHEN and CDR2 SYDVKM. CDR3 protein: CASSPRPSGRAEWETQYF. The CDR3 DNA follows: TGTGCCAGCAGTCCACGTCCTAGCGGGAGGGCCGAATGGGAGACCCAGTACTTC.

V and J are TRBV30 and TRBJ2-1; 9 bases fit TRBD2. Germline V lookup: CDR1 GTSNPN, CDR2 SVGIG (reference sequence). V shed 0 bases and J 7 bases; nucleotides not matched to a gene: 4. The CDR3 runs 14 residues. CDR3 sequence reads: CAWSVAGGINEQFF. As DNA, the CDR3 is TGTGCCTGGAGTGTAGCGGGAGGAATAAATGAGCAGTTCTTC.

This rearrangement joins TRBV6-5 to TRBJ2-5, with TRBD2 as a possible D gene (6 bases). Germline values: CDR1 MNHEY, CDR2 SVGAGI. V lost 6 bases, J lost 4 bases, and 9 bases lay in between. The CDR3 runs to 12 residues. The CDR3 bases are TGTGCCAGCAGCAGGAGGGGAGAGACCCAGTACTTC. Its protein product is CASSRRGETQYF.

This clone occurred a few times. This sequence joins TRBV4-1 and TRBJ2-3, with D possibly being TRBD2 (6 bases). Germline CDR1 reads MGHRA; CDR2 reads YSYEKL. This CDR3 comprises 14 residues. The ends were cut back, 6 bases at V and 2 bases at J, with 12 bases in the middle. The CDR3 sequence is CASSIGEVTDTQYF. CDR3 coding DNA: TGCGCCAGCAGTATCGGGGAGGTCACAGATACGCAGTATTTT.

Points on this clone: An end of the junction differs from the germline gene, which may be a read error. This chain links TRBV10-1 with TRBJ2-2; D unclear. The CDR3 has 13 amino acids. From germline, CDR1 is WNHNN and CDR2 SYGVQD (reference sequence). CDR3 DNA sequence: TGCGCCAGCAGAGAGTCCCAGACCGGGGAGCTGTTTTTT. Protein: CASRESQTGELFF.

The CDR3 bases are TGTGCCAGCACCCGGGGGACAGGGGGCCTTAATCAGCCCCAGCATTTT. Protein product: CASTRGTGGLNQPQHF. J is TRBJ1-5 and V is TRBV5-6; 12 nucleotides agree with TRBD1. The ends lost 6 bases at V and 4 bases at J; junction bases unmatched: 8. The CDR3 has 16 amino acids. The V gene's germline CDR1 is SGHDT and CDR2 YYEEEE.

The rearrangement uses TRBV5-1 and TRBJ1-1, with 8 bases matching TRBD1. The CDR3 consists of 17 residues. The J segment lost 4 bases and the V segment lost 3 bases, leaving 14 bases of the junction unmatched. CDR1 and CDR2 from the germline V gene are SGHRS and YFSETQ. CDR3 coding DNA: TGCGCCAGCAGCTCCGGACAGGGAGTCATGATGAGCACTGAAGCTTTCTTT. This encodes CASSSGQGVMMSTEAFF.

The chain joins TRBV4-3 to TRBJ2-1; D possibly corresponds to TRBD1 (5 bases). Per germline, CDR1 LGHNA and CDR2 YSLEER. The germline V and J ends were trimmed by 0 bases and 13 bases, with 16 bases remaining between them. This CDR3 is 14 amino acids long. Here the CDR3 reads CASSQEGVPTVQFF. The CDR3 DNA follows: TGCGCCAGCAGCCAAGAAGGGGTACCGACTGTACAGTTCTTC.